The 25 T cell receptor beta chains reported below all come from one sample, sequenced in a study of blood T cell repertoires in COVID-19. Data came from immunoSEQ multiplex PCR; TCRdb stores just in-frame clones and leaves some out. This sample has 200,000 to 250,000 clones, with about 76% found just once. Material for sequencing was PBMCs or T cells enriched from blood (not recorded which). These receptors originate from a woman aged 50 to 60 with acute COVID-19.

The sample holds one count of this clone. This sample includes further DNA sequences coding for the same CDR3. The V call is TRBV7-9, the J call TRBJ2-7; TRBD1 agrees at 8 bases. The CDR3 is made up of 14 amino acids. Germline V gene sequence: CDR1 SEHNR, CDR2 FQNEAQ (reference sequence). V lost 1 base, J lost 6 bases, and 5 bases stayed unmatched. The CDR3 spells CASSLGQGAGEQYF. The CDR3 DNA reads TGTGCCAGCAGCTTAGGGCAGGGGGCGGGCGAGCAGTACTTC.

This clone appeared a single time. V usage is TRBV28 and J usage is TRBJ1-2; D call uncertain. Trimming cost V 3 bases and J 0 bases, with 8 bases left between them. This CDR3 comprises 14 residues. From germline, CDR1 is MDHEN and CDR2 SYDVKM. The DNA of the CDR3 is TGTGCCAGCAGTTTTCCCCCTCCTAACTATGGCTACACCTTC. Protein product: CASSFPPPNYGYTF.

The chain has TRBV29-1 and TRBJ1-1, with a possible D match to TRBD1 (5 bases). This CDR3 contains 15 residues. Germline CDR1 reads SQVTM; CDR2 reads ANQGSEA. Trimming left V 5 bases short and J 4 bases short, with 20 bases between. In nucleotides, the CDR3 is TGCAGCGTTTGGAGAGCGGGACTTTCTAGCACTGAAGCTTTCTTT. It codes for CSVWRAGLSSTEAFF.

The chain uses TRBV7-2 and TRBJ1-2; tentatively, D is TRBD1 (5 bases). V was trimmed by 1 base and J by 8 bases, leaving 14 bases between them. Per the germline V gene, CDR1 is SGHTA and CDR2 is FQGNSA. This CDR3 has 14 amino acids. The CDR3 protein is CASSLGPAQGGYTF. The CDR3 coding sequence is TGTGCCAGCAGCTTAGGGCCAGCCCAGGGAGGCTACACCTTC.

The chain is built from TRBV24-1 and TRBJ2-1; a weak D match, TRBD2 (6 bases). The CDR3 loop spans 17 amino acids. From germline, CDR1 is KGHDR and CDR2 SFDVKD. V lost 3 bases and J lost 6, with 20 bases in between. In DNA, the CDR3 is TGTGCCACCAGTGATAGAACAGGCGGGGTGGGAGTCAATGAGCAGTTCTTC. This encodes CATSDRTGGVGVNEQFF.

The rearrangement uses TRBV7-9 and TRBJ2-1; D uncertain. Trimming pared 5 bases from V and 2 bases from J, leaving 16 bases between. The CDR3 length is 16 residues. Germline V lookup: CDR1 SEHNR, CDR2 FQNEAQ (reference sequence). Here the CDR3 reads CASSQAHRTAYNEQFF. The CDR3 DNA is TGTGCCAGCAGCCAGGCCCATAGAACCGCCTACAATGAGCAGTTCTTC. Full variable domain (missing parts from reference TRBV7-9 and TRBJ2-1): DTGVSQNPRHKITKRGQNVTFRCDPISEHNRLYWYRQTLGQGPEFLTYFQNEAQLEKSRLLSDRFSAERPKGSFSTLEIQRTEQGDSAMYLCASSQAHRTAYNEQFFGPGTRLTVL.

The chain has TRBV19 and TRBJ2-2; D not resolved. There are 19 residues in the CDR3. V was pared by 0 bases and J by 4 bases, with 21 bases between. Germline V gene data show CDR1 as LNHDA and CDR2 as SQIVND (reference sequence). In DNA, the CDR3 is TGTGCCAGTAGTATAGATCGAGGAGTAGGTTCCGCGGTCACCGGGGAGCTGTTTTTT. Its translation is CASSIDRGVGSAVTGELFF.

The chain links TRBV6-5 to TRBJ2-2; a possible D gene is TRBD1 (6 bases). Trimming pared 3 bases from V and 1 base from J, leaving 12 bases between. CDR1 is MNHEY and CDR2 is SVGAGI in the germline V gene. CDR3 size: 16 residues. The CDR3 loop reads CASSYGTNLNTGELFF. CDR3 DNA: TGTGCCAGCAGTTATGGGACAAACTTGAACACCGGGGAGCTGTTTTTT.

The V and J genes are TRBV10-3 and TRBJ2-7, with TRBD2 identical over 15 bases. The CDR3 spans 17 residues. In germline, CDR1 is ENHRY, CDR2 SYGVKD. V was pared by 6 bases and J by 9 bases, with 15 bases of the junction left unmatched. The CDR3 reads CAIRGSDGLAGGGGQYF. The CDR3 DNA reads as TGTGCCATCAGAGGGTCCGACGGACTAGCGGGAGGGGGCGGGCAGTACTTC.

The V gene is TRBV5-1, the J gene TRBJ1-3, with a weak D call TRBD1 (6 bases). Trimming removed 2 bases from V and 4 bases from J, with 13 bases in between. The length of the CDR3 is 15 residues. Germline-derived CDR1 and CDR2 are SGHRS and YFSETQ. CDR3 residues: CASSLGPRGGNTIYF. The CDR3 DNA follows: TGCGCCAGCAGCTTAGGACCCAGGGGAGGAAACACCATATATTTT.

The rearrangement links TRBV28 to TRBJ2-5; D is perhaps TRBD2 (6 bases). The V and J ends lost 4 bases and 5 bases respectively, with 17 bases between them. The length of the CDR3 is 15 residues. CDR1 and CDR2 from the germline V gene are MDHEN and SYDVKM. CDR3 region: CASSSATGVRETQYF. CDR3 bases: TGTGCCAGCAGTTCGGCTACGGGGGTCCGGGAGACCCAGTACTTC.

V gene TRBV29-1 combines with J gene TRBJ2-7; 8 nucleotides align to TRBD2. Germline V gene sequence: CDR1 SQVTM, CDR2 ANQGSEA. The CDR3 totals 13 residues. V was pared by 5 bases and J by 6 bases, with 9 bases of the junction left unmatched. This chain's CDR3 is CSVRGTSLGEQYF. The CDR3, as DNA: TGCAGCGTTCGAGGGACTAGTTTGGGCGAGCAGTACTTC.

V gene TRBV5-1 combines with J gene TRBJ2-3; D may be TRBD1 (5 bases). V lost 4 bases, J lost 4 bases, and 7 bases lay in between. Germline CDR1 SGHRS, CDR2 YFSETQ. The CDR3 is made up of 12 amino acids. Written as DNA, the CDR3 is TGCGCCAGCAGCACGACAGCAGATACGCAGTATTTT. It translates to CASSTTADTQYF.

This sequence joins TRBV21-1 and TRBJ1-1; the table's TRBD1 call for D was not verified on the DNA. TRBV21-1 has pseudogene status. The CDR3 runs to 16 residues. As DNA, the CDR3 is TGTGCCAGCAGCTCACAATCCGACAGGGGACATAAGGGAGCTTTCTTT. It specifies CASSSQSDRGHKGAFF.

The genes are TRBV28 and TRBJ1-4, with D perhaps matching TRBD1 (6 bases). V lost 7 bases to trimming and J lost 0 bases, with 15 bases between them. CDR1 is MDHEN and CDR2 is SYDVKM in the germline V gene. There are 16 residues in the CDR3. CDR3 sequence (DNA): TGTGCCAGCAACACCCCCAGGGGCGCAACTAATGAAAAACTGTTTTTT. As protein: CASNTPRGATNEKLFF.

The chain uses TRBV12-5 and TRBJ2-5; the D gene is possibly TRBD1 (6 bases). Germline assignment: CDR1 LGHNT and CDR2 FRNRAP. The germline V and J ends were trimmed by 7 bases and 1 base, with 16 bases remaining between them. CDR3 size: 15 residues. The CDR3 is CASAQGQLIQETQYF. The CDR3 coding sequence is TGTGCTAGTGCCCAGGGACAACTCATCCAAGAGACCCAGTACTTC.

V and J are TRBV28 and TRBJ1-2; D unclear. The CDR3 is 15 residues long. Trimming left V 3 bases short and J 0 bases short, with 11 bases between. CDR1 is MDHEN, CDR2 SYDVKM, per germline. The CDR3 region has the DNA TGTGCCAGCAGTTTCGGCGGATTAGCTAACTATGGCTACACCTTC. Its translation: CASSFGGLANYGYTF.

The chain joins TRBV6-5 to TRBJ1-1; possible D gene TRBD1, 6 bases. From germline, CDR1 is MNHEY and CDR2 SVGAGI. The CDR3 extends over 15 amino acids. Trimming removed 2 bases from V and 4 bases from J, with 14 bases in between. CDR3 in amino acids: CASSYGWAGVTEAFF. The CDR3 nucleotides read TGTGCCAGCAGTTACGGGTGGGCAGGGGTCACTGAAGCTTTCTTT.

This chain connects TRBV7-9 to TRBJ2-2, with D unclear. CDR3 size: 16 residues. The germline V gene has CDR1 SEHNR and CDR2 FQNEAQ (reference sequence). The ends were cut back, 4 bases at V and 10 bases at J, with 22 bases in the middle. CDR3 DNA sequence: TGTGCCAGCAGCTCCCCGACTGCCTTGAGAATTGAGGAGCTGTTTTTT. Translating it yields CASSSPTALRIEELFF. The full variable domain, in which reference TRBV7-9 and TRBJ2-2 provide the parts outside the CDR3, is DTGVSQNPRHKITKRGQNVTFRCDPISEHNRLYWYRQTLGQGPEFLTYFQNEAQLEKSRLLSDRFSAERPKGSFSTLEIQRTEQGDSAMYLCASSSPTALRIEELFFGEGSRLTVL.

This sequence joins TRBV28 and TRBJ2-7, with D maybe TRBD1 (6 bases). The CDR3 is made up of 14 amino acids. Trimming stripped 3 bases from V and 4 bases from J, with 13 bases between. Germline lookup yields CDR1 MDHEN and CDR2 SYDVKM. The CDR3 region is CASSFGRTAYEQYF. The CDR3 DNA follows: TGTGCCAGCAGTTTTGGCCGGACAGCTTACGAGCAGTACTTC.

The V call is TRBV9, the J call TRBJ2-1, with 8 nucleotides matching TRBD1. Germline assignment: CDR1 SGDLS and CDR2 YYNGEE. The CDR3 has 14 amino acids. V was pared by 7 bases and J by 8 bases, with 11 bases of the junction left unmatched. The CDR3: CASCQGAGRDEQFF. The CDR3 bases are TGTGCCAGCTGCCAGGGGGCCGGTAGGGATGAGCAGTTCTTC. Full variable domain (missing parts from reference TRBV9 and TRBJ2-1): DSGVTQTPKHLITATGQRVTLRCSPRSGDLSVYWYQQSLDQGLQFLIQYYNGEERAKGNILERFSAQQFPDLHSELNLSSLELGDSALYFCASCQGAGRDEQFFGPGTRLTVL.

The chain has TRBV27 and TRBJ1-1, with D unresolved. The V gene's germline CDR1 is MNHEY and CDR2 SMNVEV (reference sequence). This CDR3 comprises 13 residues. Trimming pared 8 bases from V and 0 bases from J, leaving 10 bases between. The DNA for the CDR3 is TGTGCCAGCTGGAGGGAAATGAACACTGAAGCTTTCTTT. Protein sequence: CASWREMNTEAFF.

The rearrangement uses TRBV30 and TRBJ1-5; the match to TRBD1 covers 7 bases. This CDR3 has 15 residues. V lost 1 base and J lost 1; bases outside the gene matches: 4. Germline V CDR1 and CDR2: GTSNPN, SVGIG (reference sequence). DNA for the CDR3: TGTGCCTGGAGTGCTCAGGGGGTCAGCAATCAGCCCCAGCATTTT. Its protein is CAWSAQGVSNQPQHF.

The rearrangement joins TRBV7-2 to TRBJ2-2; 8 nucleotides line up with TRBD2. Germline CDR1 reads SGHTA; CDR2 reads FQGNSA. CDR3 length: 15 amino acids. V lost 3 bases, J lost 0 bases, and 0 bases stayed unmatched. In DNA, the CDR3 is TGTGCCAGCAGCTTTAGCGGGGCGAACACCGGGGAGCTGTTTTTT. Translated: CASSFSGANTGELFF.

This chain uses TRBV11-2 with TRBJ1-3; D is ambiguous. The germline gives CDR1 SGHAT, CDR2 FQNNGV. The CDR3 has 14 amino acids. Trimming removed 1 base from V and 0 bases from J, with 4 bases in between. CDR3 coding DNA: TGTGCCAGCAGCTTAGTTAACTCTGGAAACACCATATATTTT. This translates into CASSLVNSGNTIYF.